This T cell receptor (beta chain) was captured by sequencing in a study of shared clonotypes between healthy human individuals. The study's findings and limits: About 4.5% of naive CD4 clonotypes were common to several donors.

Clones were sequenced by immunoSEQ multiplex PCR, and TCRdb holds only the in-frame ones, with some missing. The table lists a few million clones, roughly nine tenths of them singletons. As for this clone: The antigen remains unidentified. This same CDR3 is encoded by further DNA sequences in the sample.

The CDR3 spans 13 residues. With 0 bases removed from V and 2 bases from J, the gap between germline ends came to 5 bases. The V gene's germline CDR1 is MNHEY and CDR2 SVGAGI. The chain is built from TRBV6-5 and TRBJ2-7; no definite D call. The receptor's source is a man between 18 and 29 years old in good health. Sequencing was performed on naive CD4+ T cells sorted from blood. Subset of the sample: CD45RA+ positively selected. CDR3 residues: CASSYSRTYEQYF. CDR3 DNA sequence: TGTGCCAGCAGTTACTCCAGAACCTACGAGCAGTACTTC.